A single sample is the source of the 9 T cell receptor beta chains below, sequenced in a study of identical twins. TCRdb recomputed calls from the 5' RACE reads with MiXCR, one row per CDR3 protein. The table shows approximately 260,000 distinct CDR3 sequences, with about 8% occurring only once. These sequences were also reported in another study, on yellow fever vaccine responses in identical twins.

Sequenced: CD8+ T cells sorted from blood. These receptors came from a woman aged 18-29 years in good health.

This clonotype was detected once. The rearrangement uses TRBV9 and TRBJ2-7; weak D call: TRBD1 (6 bases). Trimming shortened V by 0 bases and J by 6 bases, and 16 bases separated the two germline ends. The CDR3 totals 15 residues. The germline CDR1 and CDR2 sequences are SGDLS and YYNGEE. Here the CDR3 reads CASSVANRVVTEQYF. The CDR3, as DNA: TGTGCCAGCAGCGTAGCGAACAGGGTCGTTACCGAGCAGTACTTC.

V is TRBV25-1 and J is TRBJ1-1, with 7 nucleotides matching TRBD1. This CDR3 region has 15 residues. Trimming took 5 bases from V and 4 from J; bases not matched to a gene: 10. Germline V gives CDR1 MGHDK, CDR2 SYGVNS. The CDR3 nucleotides read TGTGCCAGCAGTCGTCCGCACAGGGGTGGCACTGAAGCTTTCTTT. Translating it yields CASSRPHRGGTEAFF.

This clonotype came up a few times. V usage is TRBV21-1 and J usage is TRBJ2-3; no DNA check was done on the table's D call, TRBD1. TRBV21-1 is a pseudogene. The CDR3 length is 12 residues. The CDR3 DNA is TGTGCCAGCAGCAAAGGGCGAGGGGGATGGTATTTT. Translation gives CASSKGRGGWYF.

This CDR3 is CATSDQGLAGRADTQYF. The CDR3, as DNA: TGTGCCACCAGTGATCAGGGACTAGCGGGACGGGCAGATACGCAGTATTTT. This chain joins TRBV24-1 and TRBJ2-3; TRBD2 agrees at 13 bases. The CDR3 contains 17 residues. V lost 3 bases and J lost 4; bases outside the gene matches: 6. CDR1 and CDR2 (germline): KGHDR, SFDVKD.

The chain couples TRBV4-2 to TRBJ2-3; tentatively, D is TRBD2 (6 bases). With 0 bases removed from V and 2 bases from J, the gap between germline ends came to 12 bases. Germline assignment: CDR1 LGHNA and CDR2 YNFKEQ. CDR3 length: 16 amino acids. CDR3 coding DNA: TGTGCCAGCAGCCAAGAGGGAGGTGGGGACACAGATACGCAGTATTTT. This codes for CASSQEGGGDTDTQYF.

J is TRBJ2-1 and V is TRBV24-1, with TRBD1 identical over 12 bases. CDR1 and CDR2 from the germline V gene are KGHDR and SFDVKD. V gave up 4 bases and J gave up 4 bases; unmatched junction bases: 10. The CDR3 consists of 18 residues. CDR3 amino acids: CATSDPGTGGVGYNEQFF. CDR3 DNA: TGTGCCACCAGTGACCCTGGGACAGGGGGCGTTGGGTACAATGAGCAGTTCTTC.

The chain carries TRBV12-3 or TRBV12-4 and TRBJ2-1; TRBD1 is a possible D gene (5 bases). V lost 2 bases and J 6 bases, leaving 17 bases between the germline ends. This CDR3 region has 16 residues. The DNA of the CDR3 is TGTGCCAGCAGTTTAAGGTTGAGACAGCCATTCAATGAGCAGTTCTTC. This sequence encodes CASSLRLRQPFNEQFF.

The chain employs TRBV12-3 or TRBV12-4 and TRBJ1-1; D remains unclear. This CDR3 is 17 amino acids long. V gave up 1 base and J gave up 3 bases, with 18 bases separating them. Written as DNA, the CDR3 is TGTGCCAGCAGTTTAGATATCCCGGGCCCCCGGGACACTGAAGCTTTCTTT. It is translated as CASSLDIPGPRDTEAFF.

The V gene is TRBV30, the J gene TRBJ2-1; D is tentatively TRBD1 or TRBD2 (6 bases each). This CDR3 is built from 16 residues. Between the trimmed V and J ends, which lost 0 bases and 4 bases, there was a span of 16 bases. The germline V gene has CDR1 GTSNPN and CDR2 SVGIG (reference sequence). The CDR3 region has the DNA TGTGCCTGGAGTGTACTCGTCGGGGGCGGGTACAATGAGCAGTTCTTC. Translating it yields CAWSVLVGGGYNEQFF.